This entry lists 22 T cell receptor beta chains sequenced from one sample in a study of a mutant IDH1 vaccine in newly diagnosed glioma. Time point meaning: week 47, end of study. In every dose of vaccine, 300 ug of mutant IDH1 20-mer peptide was given alongside topical imiquimod. Antigens of these TCRs are unknown. Profiling relied on immunoSEQ multiplex PCR, and the TCRdb table lists in-frame clones only, not all of them. The table lists about 50,000 clones, 84% of them singletons, with 3.5% to 5.5% in the top ten. The source was PBMCs, collected from a glioma patient whose treatment included an IDH1 peptide vaccine. All receptors come from a woman aged 25 to 39 with glioma. Some clones in this sample may be carry-over from other donors' samples.

The chain recombines TRBV5-1 with TRBJ2-3, with D perhaps TRBD1 or TRBD2 (5 bases each). Germline CDR1 SGHRS, CDR2 YFSETQ. The CDR3 is 14 amino acids. V lost 3 bases, J lost 0 bases, and 8 bases lay in between. The CDR3 nucleotides read TGCGCCAGCAGCTCCCGGGACAGCACAGATACGCAGTATTTT. Its protein is CASSSRDSTDTQYF.

The chain employs TRBV12-5 and TRBJ2-1, with 7 bases aligning to TRBD2. Per the germline V gene, CDR1 is LGHNT and CDR2 is FRNRAP. V dropped 2 bases and J dropped 4; count of bases not matched to a gene: 5. The CDR3 is made up of 15 amino acids. This chain's CDR3 is CASGLKRAGYNEQFF. DNA of the CDR3: TGTGCTAGTGGTTTGAAAAGAGCGGGGTACAATGAGCAGTTCTTC.

The table lists this clone with a few counts. The chain recombines TRBV10-3 with TRBJ1-1, with 7 nucleotides matching TRBD1. Germline V gives CDR1 ENHRY, CDR2 SYGVKD. The trim removed 10 bases at V and 0 bases at J, leaving 5 bases unmatched. The CDR3 is 13 residues long. The CDR3 coding sequence is TGTGCCACCCAGACAGGGATGAACACTGAAGCTTTCTTT. Translating gives CATQTGMNTEAFF.

The chain combines TRBV13 with TRBJ2-5; D is perhaps TRBD1 (6 bases). Germline V gene sequence: CDR1 PRHDT, CDR2 FYEKMQ (reference sequence). V shed 2 bases and J shed 4 bases, with 11 bases lying between them. The CDR3 extends over 14 amino acids. CDR3 nucleotide sequence: TGTGCCAGCAGCTTAAACAGGGAAAGAGAGACCCAGTACTTC. It yields the protein CASSLNRERETQYF.

This chain joins TRBV18 and TRBJ2-3; D gene ambiguous. V shed 0 bases and J shed 6 bases, with 7 bases lying between them. Germline values: CDR1 KGHSH, CDR2 LQKENI. The CDR3 length is 13 residues. CDR3 DNA: TGTGCCAGCTCACCACCAGGGTACGATACGCAGTATTTT. Translated: CASSPPGYDTQYF.

J is TRBJ1-3 and V is TRBV4-1; perhaps TRBD1 as D (5 bases). The CDR3 sequence is 14 residues long. Germline CDR1 is MGHRA and CDR2 is YSYEKL. V was pared by 5 bases and J by 4 bases, with 12 bases between. The CDR3 sequence is CASSRGPGGNTIYF. The CDR3 DNA sequence: TGCGCCAGCAGCAGGGGTCCGGGGGGAAACACCATATATTTT.

This clone was counted between two and nine times. The CDR3 DNA is TGTGCCAGCAGCCCGGGACAGGGATCGGGCGAGCAGTACTTC. Translated: CASSPGQGSGEQYF. This chain uses TRBV11-2 with TRBJ2-7; 9 bases are a match to TRBD1. Per germline, CDR1 SGHAT and CDR2 FQNNGV. Germline trimming cut 5 bases from V and 6 bases from J; bases unmatched to any gene: 8. This CDR3 spans 14 amino acids. The full variable domain, in which reference TRBV11-2 and TRBJ2-7 provide the parts outside the CDR3, is EAGVAQSPRYKIIEKRQSVAFWCNPISGHATLYWYQQILGQGPKLLIQFQNNGVVDDSQLPKDRFSAERLKGVDSTLKIQPAKLEDSAVYLCASSPGQGSGEQYFGPGTRLTVT.

The chain links TRBV19 to TRBJ1-2; possible D gene TRBD1, 5 bases. Trimming left V 4 bases short and J 1 base short, with 16 bases between. Germline loops: CDR1 LNHDA, CDR2 SQIVND (reference sequence). CDR3 length: 16 residues. In nucleotides, the CDR3 is TGTGCCAGTAGTAGCTTGGAGGGACCGAGTAACTATGGCTACACCTTC. Translating gives CASSSLEGPSNYGYTF.

The rearrangement links TRBV5-1 to TRBJ1-5; D ambiguous. Trimming removed 2 bases from V and 1 base from J, with 10 bases in between. The CDR3 has 15 residues. Germline V CDR1 and CDR2: SGHRS, YFSETQ. As DNA, the CDR3 is TGCGCCAGCAGCTTAATTCCGGGCAGCAATCAGCCCCAGCATTTT. It translates to CASSLIPGSNQPQHF.

The chain recombines TRBV18 with TRBJ1-3; D unresolved. Trimming shortened V by 4 bases and J by 0 bases, and 10 bases separated the two germline ends. Germline-derived CDR1 and CDR2 are KGHSH and LQKENI. CDR3 length equals 15 residues. The CDR3 is CASSRYSDSGNTIYF. In DNA, the CDR3 is TGTGCCAGCTCACGATATAGTGACTCTGGAAACACCATATATTTT. The whole variable domain, filled in from reference TRBV18 and TRBJ1-3, reads NAGVMQNPRHLVRRRGQEARLRCSPMKGHSHVYWYRQLPEEGLKFMVYLQKENIIDESGMPKERFSAEFPKEGPSILRIQQVVRGDSAAYFCASSRYSDSGNTIYFGEGSWLTVV.

This chain links TRBV6-6 with TRBJ2-7; D not certain. The CDR3 extends over 13 amino acids. V lost 6 bases to trimming and J lost 2 bases, with 11 bases between them. The germline V gene has CDR1 MNHNY and CDR2 SVGAGI (reference sequence). The CDR3 loop is CASRDDNPYEQYF. The CDR3 DNA sequence: TGTGCCAGCAGGGATGACAATCCCTACGAGCAGTACTTC.

V gene TRBV5-5 combines with J gene TRBJ2-7; a possible D gene is TRBD2 (5 bases). Germline lookup yields CDR1 SGHKS and CDR2 YYEKEE (reference sequence). Deletions cut 3 bases from V and 5 bases from J, with 15 bases between. The CDR3 is 14 amino acids. The CDR3 protein is CASSSSSGRNEQYF. The CDR3 nucleotides read TGTGCCAGCAGCTCATCATCGGGAAGGAACGAGCAGTACTTC.

This sequence joins TRBV18 and TRBJ1-2; TRBD1 agrees at 9 bases. V lost 3 bases to trimming and J lost 6 bases; unmatched junction nucleotides: 8. This CDR3 region has 15 residues. Germline V gene lookup returns CDR1 KGHSH and CDR2 LQKENI. The CDR3 sequence is CASSPSGQGLDGYTF. The CDR3 bases are TGTGCCAGCTCACCTTCGGGACAGGGACTGGATGGCTACACCTTC.

The chain recombines TRBV7-9 with TRBJ2-3, with 12 bases that match TRBD2. CDR3 length: 15 residues. V dropped 1 base and J dropped 10; count of bases not matched to a gene: 6. CDR1 is SEHNR, CDR2 FQNEAQ, per germline (reference sequence). The CDR3 reads CASSLVKLAGGPQYF. DNA of the CDR3: TGTGCCAGCAGCTTAGTCAAGCTAGCGGGAGGGCCGCAGTATTTT.

The CDR3 is CASSQEPRGYTF. The DNA for the CDR3 is TGTGCCAGCAGCCAAGAACCCCGGGGCTACACCTTC. The rearrangement joins TRBV4-2 to TRBJ1-2; D gene ambiguous. The germline CDR1 and CDR2 sequences are LGHNA and YNFKEQ. CDR3 length equals 12 residues. Trimming cost V 0 bases and J 8 bases, with 7 bases left between them.

With regard to this clone: One junction end disagrees with the germline gene, perhaps due to a read error. The rearrangement uses TRBV5-1 and TRBJ1-1; D possibly corresponds to TRBD1 (5 bases). The germline gives CDR1 SGHRS, CDR2 YFSETQ. The CDR3 extends over 14 amino acids. The CDR3 DNA reads TGCGCCGGCAGCTTGGCAGGGATGAACACTGAAGCTTTCTTT. Its protein is CAGSLAGMNTEAFF. Full variable domain (remainder filled in from reference TRBV5-1 and TRBJ1-1): KAGVTQTPRYLIKTRGQQVTLSCSPISGHRSVSWYQQTPGQGLQFLFEYFSETQRNKGNFPGRFSGRQFSNSRSEMNVSTLELGDSALYLCAGSLAGMNTEAFFGQGTRLTVV.

The CDR3 DNA reads as TGTGCCAGCAGCCCTACAGGGGCTAACTATGGCTACACCTTC. Amino acid sequence: CASSPTGANYGYTF. The V gene is TRBV2, the J gene TRBJ1-2, with 7 bases identical to TRBD1. CDR3 length: 14 amino acids. Trimming cost V 6 bases and J 0 bases; bases outside gene matches: 4. Germline V lookup: CDR1 SNHLY, CDR2 FYNNEI.

V is TRBV6-1 and J is TRBJ2-1, with TRBD2 matching over 7 bases. Germline loops: CDR1 MNHNS, CDR2 SASEGT. This CDR3 contains 15 residues. Trimming took 8 bases from V and 1 from J; bases not matched to a gene: 8. CDR3: CASPFLADSYNEQFF. CDR3 nucleotide sequence: TGTGCCAGCCCCTTCCTAGCGGATTCCTACAATGAGCAGTTCTTC.

This clone was seen once. Here the CDR3 DNA reads TGTGCCAGCAGCTACTTAGATACGCAGTATTTT. It encodes CASSYLDTQYF. This sequence joins TRBV5-6 and TRBJ2-3; no reliable D call. Germline CDR1 SGHDT, CDR2 YYEEEE. V was cut by 3 bases and J by 5 bases, with 4 bases left in between. This CDR3 is 11 amino acids long.

CDR3 nucleotides: TGCGCCAGCAAGCGTGGGGACGGGGCCTACGAGCAGTACTTC. This encodes CASKRGDGAYEQYF. The genes are TRBV5-1 and TRBJ2-7; D may be TRBD1 or TRBD2 (5 bases each). Germline values: CDR1 SGHRS, CDR2 YFSETQ. V was clipped by 6 bases and J by 2 bases, with 15 bases between them. CDR3 length equals 14 residues.

The rearrangement joins TRBV25-1 to TRBJ1-1, with TRBD1 matching 9 bases. V shed 2 bases, J shed 0 bases, and the junction held 7 bases outside the gene matches. There are 17 residues in the CDR3. Germline V lookup: CDR1 MGHDK, CDR2 SYGVNS. In DNA, the CDR3 is TGTGCCAGCAGTGAAGGGACAGGGAGAGGCATGAACACTGAAGCTTTCTTT. Its translation: CASSEGTGRGMNTEAFF.

The count of this clone is one. V and J are TRBV19 and TRBJ2-3; 10 bases are shared with TRBD2. J was trimmed by 5 bases and V by 3 bases; bases with no gene match: 5. This CDR3 has 15 residues. The germline CDR1 and CDR2 sequences are LNHDA and SQIVND (reference sequence). The CDR3 region is CASSMSSGGLDTQYF. In DNA form, the CDR3 reads TGTGCCAGTAGTATGTCTAGCGGGGGCTTAGATACGCAGTATTTT. Drawing the rest from reference TRBV19 and TRBJ2-3, the complete variable domain is DGGITQSPKYLFRKEGQNVTLSCEQNLNHDAMYWYRQDPGQGLRLIYYSQIVNDFQKGDIAEGYSVSREKKESFPLTVTSAQKNPTAFYLCASSMSSGGLDTQYFGPGTRLTVL.